The next 8 T cell receptor beta chains were all read from a single sample in a study of PD-L1 blockade in urothelial cancer. Specified time point: peripheral blood 6 weeks after treatment start. Some clones are missing from TCRdb's copy, which holds only in-frame ones; the method was immunoSEQ multiplex PCR. The table lists around 40,000 clones, more than 75% of them singletons, with over 2.5% in the top ten. The source was PBMCs, collected around atezolizumab (anti-PD-L1) treatment. The receptors were gathered from a man aged 65 to 79 with urothelial cancer.

The chain combines TRBV2 with TRBJ2-3; 14 nucleotides line up with TRBD2. The V gene's germline CDR1 is SNHLY and CDR2 FYNNEI. The CDR3 has 16 amino acids. The J segment lost 5 bases and the V segment lost 6 bases, leaving 7 bases of the junction unmatched. The CDR3 loop is CASSTGLAGVVDTQYF. As DNA, the CDR3 is TGTGCCAGCAGCACGGGACTAGCGGGAGTTGTAGATACGCAGTATTTT.

This clone was found a few times. V usage is TRBV5-8 and J usage is TRBJ2-1; possibly TRBD2 for D (6 bases). This CDR3 has 16 residues. CDR1 SGHTS and CDR2 YDEGEE come from the germline V gene. V dropped 5 bases and J dropped 3 bases, with 18 bases sitting between them. CDR3 loop: CASRTSGLIFYNEQFF. CDR3 coding DNA: TGTGCCAGCAGAACCTCGGGACTTATTTTCTACAATGAGCAGTTCTTC.

The genes are TRBV5-1 and TRBJ1-2; D uncertain. The CDR3 is 14 residues long. The germline V and J ends were trimmed by 7 bases and 1 base, with 14 bases remaining between them. Germline CDR1 is SGHRS and CDR2 is YFSETQ. CDR3 sequence reads: CASSAAGLNYGYTF. CDR3 nucleotides: TGCGCCAGCTCCGCAGCTGGACTTAACTATGGCTACACCTTC.

This chain connects TRBV5-1 to TRBJ2-7; 12 bases match TRBD1. V gave up 1 base and J gave up 5 bases; unmatched junction bases: 4. This CDR3 comprises 15 residues. Germline V gene sequence: CDR1 SGHRS, CDR2 YFSETQ. The CDR3 DNA is TGCGCCAGCAGCTTGACCGGGACAGGGGGCGACGAGCAGTACTTC. Its protein product is CASSLTGTGGDEQYF.

V and J are TRBV29-1 and TRBJ1-2; the match to TRBD1 covers 10 bases. The trim removed 3 bases at V and 8 bases at J, leaving 6 bases unmatched. Germline V gives CDR1 SQVTM, CDR2 ANQGSEA. The CDR3 is made up of 13 amino acids. CDR3 coding DNA: TGCAGCGTTGATGTCGGGACAGGGGTGGGCTACACCTTC. This gives the protein CSVDVGTGVGYTF.

The chain recombines TRBV18 with TRBJ2-1; D possibly corresponds to TRBD1 (6 bases). The V gene's germline CDR1 is KGHSH and CDR2 LQKENI. V shed 6 bases and J shed 3 bases, with 15 bases lying between them. This CDR3 spans 15 amino acids. CDR3 in DNA: TGTGCCAGCTCTTCCGGGATAGGGGGCTACAATGAGCAGTTCTTC. Translating gives CASSSGIGGYNEQFF.

The gene calls are TRBV7-3 and TRBJ2-7; weak D call: TRBD2 (5 bases). V was trimmed by 0 bases and J by 6 bases, leaving 12 bases between them. Germline lookup yields CDR1 SGHTA and CDR2 FQGTGA. The CDR3 contains 14 residues. DNA for the CDR3: TGTGCCAGCAGCTTAACTCGGTCGCGGGTCGAGCAGTACTTC. It specifies CASSLTRSRVEQYF.

V is TRBV10-2 and J is TRBJ1-2; no reliable D call. The CDR3 sequence is 14 residues long. CDR1 is WSHSY, CDR2 SAAADI, per germline. Trimming took off 4 bases at V and 2 bases at J, with 11 bases between the two ends. The CDR3 loop is CASSATISNYGYTF. For the CDR3, the DNA is TGCGCCAGCAGTGCGACAATTTCCAACTATGGCTACACCTTC.